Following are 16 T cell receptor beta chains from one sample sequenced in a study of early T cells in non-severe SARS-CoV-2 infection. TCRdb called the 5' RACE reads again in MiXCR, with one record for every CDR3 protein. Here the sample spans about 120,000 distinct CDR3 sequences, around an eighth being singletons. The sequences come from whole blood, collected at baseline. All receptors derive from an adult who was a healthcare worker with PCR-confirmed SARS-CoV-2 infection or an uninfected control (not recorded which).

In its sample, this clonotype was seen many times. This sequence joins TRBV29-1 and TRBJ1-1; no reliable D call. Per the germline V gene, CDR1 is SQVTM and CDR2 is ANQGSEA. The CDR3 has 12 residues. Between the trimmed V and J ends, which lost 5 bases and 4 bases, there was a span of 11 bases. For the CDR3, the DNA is TGCAGCGTTTGGTCCGGGCCCACTGAAGCTTTCTTT. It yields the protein CSVWSGPTEAFF.

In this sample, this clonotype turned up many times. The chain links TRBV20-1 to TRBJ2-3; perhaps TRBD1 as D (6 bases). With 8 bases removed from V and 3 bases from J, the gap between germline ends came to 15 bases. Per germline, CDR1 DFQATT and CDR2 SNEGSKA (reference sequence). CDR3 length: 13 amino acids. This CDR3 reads CSSRGWSTDTQYF. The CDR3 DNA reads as TGCAGTTCCAGGGGCTGGTCGACAGATACGCAGTATTTT.

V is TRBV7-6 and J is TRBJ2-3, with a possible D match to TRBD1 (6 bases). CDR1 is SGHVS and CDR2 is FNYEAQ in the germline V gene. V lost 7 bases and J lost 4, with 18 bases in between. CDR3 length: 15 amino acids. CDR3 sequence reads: CASKDIQGMADTQYF. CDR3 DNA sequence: TGTGCCAGCAAGGATATACAGGGCATGGCAGATACGCAGTATTTT.

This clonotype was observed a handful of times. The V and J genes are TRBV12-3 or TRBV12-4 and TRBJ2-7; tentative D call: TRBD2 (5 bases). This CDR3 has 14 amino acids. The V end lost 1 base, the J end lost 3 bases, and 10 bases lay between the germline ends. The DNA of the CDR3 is TGTGCCAGCAGTTTAGGGGGAGCTTTCTACGAGCAGTACTTC. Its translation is CASSLGGAFYEQYF.

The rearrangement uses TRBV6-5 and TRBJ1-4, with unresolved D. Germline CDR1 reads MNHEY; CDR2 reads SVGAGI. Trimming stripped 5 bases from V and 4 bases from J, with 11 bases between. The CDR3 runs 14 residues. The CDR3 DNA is TGTGCCAGCAGTCCGACTTCTCTTAATGAAAAACTGTTTTTT. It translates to CASSPTSLNEKLFF.

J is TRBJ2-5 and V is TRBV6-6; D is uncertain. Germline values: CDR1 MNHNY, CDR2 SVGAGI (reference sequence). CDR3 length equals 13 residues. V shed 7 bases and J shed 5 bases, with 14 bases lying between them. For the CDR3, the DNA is TGTGCCAGCACCTTAGTAGTCAGGGAGACCCAGTACTTC. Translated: CASTLVVRETQYF.

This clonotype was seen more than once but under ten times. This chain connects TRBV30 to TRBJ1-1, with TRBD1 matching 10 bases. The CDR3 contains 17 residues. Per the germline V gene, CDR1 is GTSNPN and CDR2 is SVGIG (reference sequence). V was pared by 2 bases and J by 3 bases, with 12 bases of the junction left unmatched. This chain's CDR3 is CAWSPLGQGEDDTEAFF. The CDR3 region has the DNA TGTGCCTGGAGTCCCCTAGGACAGGGGGAAGACGACACTGAAGCTTTCTTT.

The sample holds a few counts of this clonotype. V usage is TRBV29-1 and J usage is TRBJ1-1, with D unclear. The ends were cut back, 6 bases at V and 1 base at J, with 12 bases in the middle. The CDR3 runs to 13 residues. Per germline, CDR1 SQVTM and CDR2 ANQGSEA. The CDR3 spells CSVLTPPNTEAFF. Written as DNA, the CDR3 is TGCAGCGTCCTGACCCCACCGAACACTGAAGCTTTCTTT.

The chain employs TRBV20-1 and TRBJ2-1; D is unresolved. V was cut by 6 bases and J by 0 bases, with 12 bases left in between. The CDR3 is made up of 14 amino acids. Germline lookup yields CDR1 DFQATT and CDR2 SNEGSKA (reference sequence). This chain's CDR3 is CSAADGSSYNEQFF. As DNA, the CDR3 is TGCAGTGCCGCGGACGGTAGCTCCTACAATGAGCAGTTCTTC.

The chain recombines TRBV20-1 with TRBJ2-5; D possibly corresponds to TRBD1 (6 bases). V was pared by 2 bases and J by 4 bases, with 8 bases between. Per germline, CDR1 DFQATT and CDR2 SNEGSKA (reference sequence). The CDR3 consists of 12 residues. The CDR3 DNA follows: TGCAGTGCTAGAAAAGGGGGAGAGACCCAGTACTTC. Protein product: CSARKGGETQYF.

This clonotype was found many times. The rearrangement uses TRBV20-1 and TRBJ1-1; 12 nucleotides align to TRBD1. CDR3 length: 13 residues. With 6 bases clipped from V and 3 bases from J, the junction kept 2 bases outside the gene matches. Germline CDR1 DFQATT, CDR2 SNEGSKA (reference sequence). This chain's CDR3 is CSARDRGHTEAFF. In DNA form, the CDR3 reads TGCAGTGCGCGGGACAGGGGGCACACTGAAGCTTTCTTT.

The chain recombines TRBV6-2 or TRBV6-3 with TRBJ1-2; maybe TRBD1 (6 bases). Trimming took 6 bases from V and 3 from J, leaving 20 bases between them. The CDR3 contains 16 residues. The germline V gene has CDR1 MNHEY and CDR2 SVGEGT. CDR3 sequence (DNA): TGTGCCAGCAGCAGCTGGATCGGCAGGGGAGACTATGGCTACACCTTC. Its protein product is CASSSWIGRGDYGYTF.

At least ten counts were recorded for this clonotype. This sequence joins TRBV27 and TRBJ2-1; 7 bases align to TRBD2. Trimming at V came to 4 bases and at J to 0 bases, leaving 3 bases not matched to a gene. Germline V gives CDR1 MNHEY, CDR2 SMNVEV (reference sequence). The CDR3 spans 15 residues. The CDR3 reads CASSSGRSSYNEQFF. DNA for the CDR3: TGTGCCAGCAGTTCCGGGAGGTCCTCCTACAATGAGCAGTTCTTC.

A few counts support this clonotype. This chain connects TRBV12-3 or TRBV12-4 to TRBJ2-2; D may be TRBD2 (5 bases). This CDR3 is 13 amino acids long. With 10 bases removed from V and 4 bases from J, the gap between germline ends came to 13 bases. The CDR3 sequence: CATTGILTGELFF. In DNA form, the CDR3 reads TGTGCCACTACCGGGATCCTCACCGGGGAGCTGTTTTTT.

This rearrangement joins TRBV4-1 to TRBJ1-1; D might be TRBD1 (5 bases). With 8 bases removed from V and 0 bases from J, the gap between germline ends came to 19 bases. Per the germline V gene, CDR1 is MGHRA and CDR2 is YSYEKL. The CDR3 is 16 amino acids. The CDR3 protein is CASQEGPPRLNTEAFF. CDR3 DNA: TGCGCCAGCCAGGAGGGACCGCCGCGACTGAACACTGAAGCTTTCTTT.

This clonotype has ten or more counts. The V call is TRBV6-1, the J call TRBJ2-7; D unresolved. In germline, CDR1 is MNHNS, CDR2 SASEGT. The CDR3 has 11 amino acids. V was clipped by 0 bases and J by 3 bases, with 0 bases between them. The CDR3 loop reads CASSEAYEQYF. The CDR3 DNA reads TGTGCCAGCAGTGAAGCCTACGAGCAGTACTTC.